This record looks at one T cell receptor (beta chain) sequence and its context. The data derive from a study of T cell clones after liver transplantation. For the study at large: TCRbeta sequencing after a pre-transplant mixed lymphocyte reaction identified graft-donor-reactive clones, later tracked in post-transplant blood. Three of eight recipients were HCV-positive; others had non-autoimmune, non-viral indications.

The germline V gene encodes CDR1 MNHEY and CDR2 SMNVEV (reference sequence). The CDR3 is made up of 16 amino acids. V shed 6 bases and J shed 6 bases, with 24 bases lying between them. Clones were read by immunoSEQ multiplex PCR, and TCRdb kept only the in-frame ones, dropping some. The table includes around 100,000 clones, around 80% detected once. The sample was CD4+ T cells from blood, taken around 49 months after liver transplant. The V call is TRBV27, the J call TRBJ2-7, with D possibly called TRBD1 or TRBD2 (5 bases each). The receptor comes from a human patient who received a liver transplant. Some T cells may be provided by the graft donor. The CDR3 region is CASRPRPGTGSFEQYF. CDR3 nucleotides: TGTGCCAGCAGACCACGCCCCGGGACGGGGTCTTTCGAGCAGTACTTC.